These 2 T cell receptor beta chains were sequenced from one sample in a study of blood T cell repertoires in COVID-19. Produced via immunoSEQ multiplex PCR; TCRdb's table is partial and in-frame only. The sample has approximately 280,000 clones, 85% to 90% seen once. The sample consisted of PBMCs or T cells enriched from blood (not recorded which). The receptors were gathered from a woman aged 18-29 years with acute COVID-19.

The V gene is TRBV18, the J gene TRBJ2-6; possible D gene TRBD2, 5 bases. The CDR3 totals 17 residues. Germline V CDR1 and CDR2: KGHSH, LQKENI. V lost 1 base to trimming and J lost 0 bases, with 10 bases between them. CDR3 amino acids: CASSPQEDLSGANVLTF. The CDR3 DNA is TGTGCCAGCTCACCACAGGAGGATCTCTCTGGGGCCAACGTCCTGACTTTC.

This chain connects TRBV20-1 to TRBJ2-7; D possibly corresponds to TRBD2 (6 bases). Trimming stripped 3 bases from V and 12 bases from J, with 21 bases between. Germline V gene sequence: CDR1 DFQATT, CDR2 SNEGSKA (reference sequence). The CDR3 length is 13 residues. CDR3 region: CSASAPSLASRYF. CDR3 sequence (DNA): TGCAGTGCTAGTGCGCCTTCACTAGCCTCTCGGTACTTC.